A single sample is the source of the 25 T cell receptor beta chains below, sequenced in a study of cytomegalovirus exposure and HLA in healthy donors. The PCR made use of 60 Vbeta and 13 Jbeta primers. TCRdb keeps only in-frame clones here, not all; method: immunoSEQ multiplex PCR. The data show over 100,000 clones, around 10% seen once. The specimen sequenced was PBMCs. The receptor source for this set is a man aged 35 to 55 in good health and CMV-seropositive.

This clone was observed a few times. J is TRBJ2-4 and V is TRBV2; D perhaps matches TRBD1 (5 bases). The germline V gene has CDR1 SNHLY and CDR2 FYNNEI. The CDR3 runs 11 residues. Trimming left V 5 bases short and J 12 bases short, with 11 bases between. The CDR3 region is CASSQGGRQYF. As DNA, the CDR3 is TGTGCCAGCAGTCAGGGCGGACGTCAGTACTTC.

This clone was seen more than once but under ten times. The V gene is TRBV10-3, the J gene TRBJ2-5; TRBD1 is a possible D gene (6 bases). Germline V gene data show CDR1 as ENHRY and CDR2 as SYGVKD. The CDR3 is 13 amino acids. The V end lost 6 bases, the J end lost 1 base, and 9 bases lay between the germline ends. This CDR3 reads CAIRRDIQETQYF. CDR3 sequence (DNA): TGTGCCATCAGACGGGACATCCAAGAGACCCAGTACTTC.

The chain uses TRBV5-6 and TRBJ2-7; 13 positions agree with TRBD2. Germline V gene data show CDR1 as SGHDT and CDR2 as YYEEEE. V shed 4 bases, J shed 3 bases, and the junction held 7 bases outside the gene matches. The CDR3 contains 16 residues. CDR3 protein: CASSTRRLAGGYEQYF. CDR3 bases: TGTGCCAGCAGCACCCGTCGACTAGCGGGAGGCTACGAGCAGTACTTC.

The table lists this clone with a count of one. The CDR3 DNA sequence: TGTGCCAGCAGTTTAGGGGGGGGTAAAGAGACCCAGTACTTC. Protein: CASSLGGGKETQYF. The gene calls are TRBV28 and TRBJ2-5, with 7 bases aligning to TRBD2. V was clipped by 2 bases and J by 3 bases; unmatched bases: 3. Germline loops: CDR1 MDHEN, CDR2 SYDVKM. The CDR3 is 14 amino acids.

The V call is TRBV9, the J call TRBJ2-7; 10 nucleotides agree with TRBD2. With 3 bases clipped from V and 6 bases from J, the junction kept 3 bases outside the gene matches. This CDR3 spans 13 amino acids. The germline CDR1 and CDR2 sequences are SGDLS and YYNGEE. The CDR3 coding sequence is TGTGCCAGCAGCGCTAGCGGGAGTATCGAGCAGTACTTC. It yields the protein CASSASGSIEQYF.

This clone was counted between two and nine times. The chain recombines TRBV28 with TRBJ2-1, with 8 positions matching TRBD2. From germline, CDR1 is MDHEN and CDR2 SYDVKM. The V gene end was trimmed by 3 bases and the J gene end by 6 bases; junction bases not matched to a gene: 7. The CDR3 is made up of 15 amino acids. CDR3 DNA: TGTGCCAGCAGTTTCGGGGGGGAAGAGAGCAATGAGCAGTTCTTC. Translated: CASSFGGEESNEQFF.

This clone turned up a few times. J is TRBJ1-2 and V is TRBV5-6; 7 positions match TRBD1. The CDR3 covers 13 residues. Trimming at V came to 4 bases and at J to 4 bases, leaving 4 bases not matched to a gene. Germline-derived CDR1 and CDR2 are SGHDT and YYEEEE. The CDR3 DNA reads TGTGCCAGCAGCCCTGGGACAGCCTATGGCTACACCTTC. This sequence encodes CASSPGTAYGYTF.

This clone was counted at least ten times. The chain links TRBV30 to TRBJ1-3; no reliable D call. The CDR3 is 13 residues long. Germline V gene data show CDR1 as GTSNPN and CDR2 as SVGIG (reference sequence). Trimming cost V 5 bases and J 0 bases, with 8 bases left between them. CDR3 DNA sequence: TGTGCCTGGGGGAGCCCCTCTGGAAACACCATATATTTT. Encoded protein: CAWGSPSGNTIYF. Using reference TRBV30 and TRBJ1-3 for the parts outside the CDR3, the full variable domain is SQTIHQWPATLVQPVGSPLSLECTVEGTSNPNLYWYRQAAGRGLQLLFYSVGIGQISSEVPQNLSASRPQDRQFILSSKKLLLSDSGFYLCAWGSPSGNTIYFGEGSWLTVV.

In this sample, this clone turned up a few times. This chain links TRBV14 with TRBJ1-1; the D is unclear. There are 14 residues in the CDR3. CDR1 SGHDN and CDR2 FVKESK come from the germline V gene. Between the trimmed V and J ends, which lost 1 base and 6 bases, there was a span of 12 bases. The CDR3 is CASSQVGRNAEAFF. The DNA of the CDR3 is TGTGCCAGCAGCCAAGTTGGGAGGAATGCTGAAGCTTTCTTT.

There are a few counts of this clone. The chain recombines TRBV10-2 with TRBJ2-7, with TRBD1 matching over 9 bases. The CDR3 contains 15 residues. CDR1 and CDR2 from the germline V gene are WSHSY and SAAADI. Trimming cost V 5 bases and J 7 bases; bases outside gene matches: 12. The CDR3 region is CASSQLRDRDREQYF. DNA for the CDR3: TGCGCCAGCAGTCAACTCCGGGACAGGGATCGTGAGCAGTACTTC.

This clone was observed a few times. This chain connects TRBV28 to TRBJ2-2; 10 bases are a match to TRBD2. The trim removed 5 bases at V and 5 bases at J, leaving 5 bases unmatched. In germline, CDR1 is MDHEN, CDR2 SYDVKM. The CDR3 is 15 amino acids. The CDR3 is CASSDSGRLTGELFF. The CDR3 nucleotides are TGTGCCAGCAGTGATAGCGGGAGGCTTACCGGGGAGCTGTTTTTT.

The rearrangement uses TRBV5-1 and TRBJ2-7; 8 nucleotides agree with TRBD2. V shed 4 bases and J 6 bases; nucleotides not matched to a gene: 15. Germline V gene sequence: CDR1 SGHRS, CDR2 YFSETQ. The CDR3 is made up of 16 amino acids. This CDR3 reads CASSPSAGGGFGEQYF. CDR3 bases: TGCGCCAGCAGCCCGAGCGCGGGAGGCGGGTTTGGCGAGCAGTACTTC.

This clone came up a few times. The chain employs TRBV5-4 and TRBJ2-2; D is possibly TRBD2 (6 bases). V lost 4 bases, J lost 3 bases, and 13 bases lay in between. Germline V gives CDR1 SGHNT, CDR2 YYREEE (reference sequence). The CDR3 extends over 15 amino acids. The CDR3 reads CASSPPGLHTGELFF. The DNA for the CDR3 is TGTGCCAGCAGCCCCCCGGGACTCCACACCGGGGAGCTGTTTTTT.

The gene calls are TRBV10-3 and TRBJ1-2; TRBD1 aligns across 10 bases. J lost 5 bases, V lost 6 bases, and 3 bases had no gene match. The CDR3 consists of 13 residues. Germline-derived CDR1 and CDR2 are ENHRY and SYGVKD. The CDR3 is CAIRTGGAYGYTF. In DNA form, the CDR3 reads TGTGCCATCAGGACAGGGGGCGCGTATGGCTACACCTTC.

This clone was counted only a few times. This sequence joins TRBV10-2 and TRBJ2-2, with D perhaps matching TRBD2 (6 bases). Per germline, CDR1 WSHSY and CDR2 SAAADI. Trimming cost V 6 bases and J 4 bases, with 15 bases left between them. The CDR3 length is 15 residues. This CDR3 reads CASRGTWATTGELFF. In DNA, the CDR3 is TGCGCCAGCAGGGGGACTTGGGCGACCACCGGGGAGCTGTTTTTT.

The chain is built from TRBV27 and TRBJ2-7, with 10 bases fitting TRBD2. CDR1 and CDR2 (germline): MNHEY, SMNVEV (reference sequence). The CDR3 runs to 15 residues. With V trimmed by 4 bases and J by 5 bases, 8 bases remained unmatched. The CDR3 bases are TGTGCCAGCAGTTATTCAGGGACTAGCGCCAACGAGCAGTACTTC. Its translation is CASSYSGTSANEQYF.

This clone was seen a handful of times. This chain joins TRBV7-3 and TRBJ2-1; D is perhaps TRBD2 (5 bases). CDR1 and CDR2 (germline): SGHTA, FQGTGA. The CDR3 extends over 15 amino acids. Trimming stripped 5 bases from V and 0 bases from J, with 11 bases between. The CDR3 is CASSREGSSYNEQFF. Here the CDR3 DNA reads TGTGCCAGCAGCCGTGAGGGTAGCTCCTACAATGAGCAGTTCTTC.

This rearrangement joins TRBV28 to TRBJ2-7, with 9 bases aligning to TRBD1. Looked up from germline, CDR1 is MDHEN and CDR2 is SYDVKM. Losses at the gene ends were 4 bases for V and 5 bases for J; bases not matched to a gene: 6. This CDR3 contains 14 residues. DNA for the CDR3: TGTGCCAGCAGTTCCCGGACAGGGGTGGACGAGCAGTACTTC. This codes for CASSSRTGVDEQYF.

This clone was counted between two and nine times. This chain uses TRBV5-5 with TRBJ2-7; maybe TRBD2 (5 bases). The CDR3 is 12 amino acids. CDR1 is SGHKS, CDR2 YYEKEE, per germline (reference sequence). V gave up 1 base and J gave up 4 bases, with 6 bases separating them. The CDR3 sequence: CASSLRTYEQYF. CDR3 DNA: TGTGCCAGCAGCTTGAGGACTTACGAGCAGTACTTC.

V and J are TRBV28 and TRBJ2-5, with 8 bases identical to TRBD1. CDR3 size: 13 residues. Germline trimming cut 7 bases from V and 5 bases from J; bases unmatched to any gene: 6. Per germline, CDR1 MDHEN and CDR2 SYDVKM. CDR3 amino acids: CASTGQGWETQYF. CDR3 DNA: TGTGCCAGCACCGGACAGGGCTGGGAGACCCAGTACTTC.

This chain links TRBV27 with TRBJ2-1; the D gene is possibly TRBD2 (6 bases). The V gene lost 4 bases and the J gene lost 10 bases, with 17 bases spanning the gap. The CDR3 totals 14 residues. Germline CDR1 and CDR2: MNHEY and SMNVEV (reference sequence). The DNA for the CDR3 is TGTGCCAGCAGTTCTAGCGCCAGGGCGTTAGAGCAGTTCTTC. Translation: CASSSSARALEQFF.

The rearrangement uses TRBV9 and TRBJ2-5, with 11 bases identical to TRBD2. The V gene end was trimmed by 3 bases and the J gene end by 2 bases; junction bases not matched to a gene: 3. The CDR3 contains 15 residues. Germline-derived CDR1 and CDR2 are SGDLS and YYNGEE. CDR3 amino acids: CASSALAGEQETQYF. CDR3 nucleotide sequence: TGTGCCAGCAGCGCACTAGCGGGAGAACAAGAGACCCAGTACTTC.

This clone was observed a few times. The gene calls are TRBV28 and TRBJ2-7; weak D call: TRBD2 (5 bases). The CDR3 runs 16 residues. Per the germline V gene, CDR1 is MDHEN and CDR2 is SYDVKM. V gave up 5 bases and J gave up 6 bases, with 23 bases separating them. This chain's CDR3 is CASSPSRGLGLGEQYF. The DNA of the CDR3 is TGTGCCAGCAGTCCGAGCCGCGGACTTGGCCTAGGCGAGCAGTACTTC.

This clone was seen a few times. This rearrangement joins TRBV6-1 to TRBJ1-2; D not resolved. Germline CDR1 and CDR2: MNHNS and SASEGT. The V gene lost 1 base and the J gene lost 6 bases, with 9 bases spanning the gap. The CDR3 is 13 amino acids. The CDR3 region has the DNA TGTGCCAGCAGTGAAGTGGCAGGCGATGGCTACACCTTC. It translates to CASSEVAGDGYTF.

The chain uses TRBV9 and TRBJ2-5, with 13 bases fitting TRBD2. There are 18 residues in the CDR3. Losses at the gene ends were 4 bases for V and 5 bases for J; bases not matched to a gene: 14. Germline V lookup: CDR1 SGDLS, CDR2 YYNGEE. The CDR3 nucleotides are TGTGCCAGCAGCCCGGGACTAGCGGGACTTGCCTCGTGGGAGACCCAGTACTTC. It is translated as CASSPGLAGLASWETQYF.